This TCR beta chain originates from a study of T cells in Graves' hyperthyroidism and ophthalmopathy. Regarding the study as a whole: Among thyroid clonotypes expanded above 0.001, most also appeared in blood. Ophthalmopathy could be told apart from stable hyperthyroidism with a 13 V-J model.

V shed 5 bases, J shed 4 bases, and the junction held 7 bases outside the gene matches. The V gene's germline CDR1 is SEHNR and CDR2 FQNEAQ (reference sequence). This CDR3 region has 14 residues. This clonotype came up many times. What it binds is not known. Amplified TCR beta CDR3 regions derived from RNA transcripts. RT-PCR in the first round (using the HTBI primer set) targeted the TCR CDR3. TCRdb re-derived calls from the multiplex PCR reads in MiXCR, one entry per CDR3 protein. Of 500,000 to 650,000 distinct CDR3 sequences listed, approximately 48% were seen once; the top ten hold about two fifths. Uncontrolled infections, other autoimmune diseases, pregnancy or lactation led to exclusion of patients.

Sequencing was performed on peripheral blood or thyroid tissue (not recorded which). This chain joins TRBV7-9 and TRBJ1-2, with 7 bases aligning to TRBD1. The receptor comes from an adult woman with Graves' disease, either hyperthyroidism or ophthalmopathy (not recorded which). CDR3 coding DNA: TGTGCCAGCAGCGTACAGGGGCGAGGCTATGGCTACACCTTC. Translation: CASSVQGRGYGYTF.